The 14 T cell receptor beta chains in this list originate from one sample, sequenced in a study of shared clonotypes between healthy human individuals. Assay used: immunoSEQ multiplex PCR; TCRdb lists only in-frame clones, some missing. Counted here are 500,000 to 550,000 clones, around 95% occurring once; the ten biggest clones make up about 0.06%. Sequenced material: naive CD4+ T cells sorted from blood. This sample's subset: CD45RA+ positively selected. These TCRs come from a woman aged 25 to 39 in good health.

The chain uses TRBV2 and TRBJ2-7, with D hard to call. The germline V gene encodes CDR1 SNHLY and CDR2 FYNNEI. V lost 2 bases and J 6 bases, leaving 11 bases between the germline ends. The CDR3 has 13 amino acids. CDR3 sequence: CASSERSLTEQYF. The CDR3 DNA is TGTGCCAGCAGTGAAAGGAGTTTAACCGAGCAGTACTTC. Together with reference TRBV2 and TRBJ2-7, the CDR3 gives the full variable domain: EPEVTQTPSHQVTQMGQEVILRCVPISNHLYFYWYRQILGQKVEFLVSFYNNEISEKSEIFDDQFSVERPDGSNFTLKIRSTKLEDSAMYFCASSERSLTEQYFGPGTRLTVT.

The chain has TRBV5-4 and TRBJ2-1, with D maybe TRBD1 (6 bases). V gave up 0 bases and J gave up 4 bases, with 11 bases separating them. CDR1 is SGHNT and CDR2 is YYREEE in the germline V gene (reference sequence). The CDR3 is made up of 15 amino acids. CDR3 in DNA: TGTGCCAGCAGCTTGGAAGGGACACGGTACAATGAGCAGTTCTTC. This translates into CASSLEGTRYNEQFF. Full variable domain (remainder filled in from reference TRBV5-4 and TRBJ2-1): ETGVTQSPTHLIKTRGQQVTLRCSSQSGHNTVSWYQQALGQGPQFIFQYYREEENGRGNFPPRFSGLQFPNYSSELNVNALELDDSALYLCASSLEGTRYNEQFFGPGTRLTVL.

V is TRBV19 and J is TRBJ2-1; 8 bases fit TRBD2. The CDR3 sequence is 16 residues long. Germline lookup yields CDR1 LNHDA and CDR2 SQIVND (reference sequence). With V trimmed by 7 bases and J by 5 bases, 13 bases remained unmatched. The CDR3 DNA reads TGTGCCAGTAACTCCCGGGAGGGCAAGAACAACAATGAGCAGTTCTTC. Its translation: CASNSREGKNNNEQFF.

This clone was seen a handful of times. This chain uses TRBV25-1 with TRBJ1-3; TRBD1 matches at 8 bases. The CDR3 is 14 amino acids. V trimming: 5 bases; J trimming: 4 bases; junction bases outside the gene matches: 4. The germline CDR1 and CDR2 sequences are MGHDK and SYGVNS. CDR3: CASSPDRGGNTIYF. CDR3 nucleotides: TGTGCCAGCAGTCCTGACAGGGGCGGAAACACCATATATTTT.

The chain uses TRBV27 and TRBJ1-5; D might be TRBD1 (6 bases). Germline CDR1 reads MNHEY; CDR2 reads SMNVEV (reference sequence). Trimming shortened V by 3 bases and J by 3 bases, and 9 bases separated the two germline ends. This CDR3 comprises 14 residues. In nucleotides, the CDR3 is TGTGCCAGCAGTTTCCGGGACAACAATCAGCCCCAGCATTTT. Its translation is CASSFRDNNQPQHF.

This clone appeared once. The V gene is TRBV28, the J gene TRBJ1-2; the D is unclear. V lost 3 bases to trimming and J lost 7 bases, with 6 bases between them. The CDR3 sequence is 11 residues long. Germline CDR1 reads MDHEN; CDR2 reads SYDVKM. Here the CDR3 DNA reads TGTGCCAGCAGTTTCCCCGCTGGCTACACCTTC. Its protein product is CASSFPAGYTF.

The chain uses TRBV10-3 and TRBJ2-5; D possibly corresponds to TRBD2 (5 bases). CDR3 length: 15 amino acids. The ends were cut back, 3 bases at V and 3 bases at J, with 14 bases in the middle. Germline V gene sequence: CDR1 ENHRY, CDR2 SYGVKD. The CDR3 region is CAISDPTGYKETQYF. Written as DNA, the CDR3 is TGTGCCATCAGTGACCCGACGGGATACAAAGAGACCCAGTACTTC.

The chain employs TRBV11-3 and TRBJ1-1; D gene ambiguous. CDR3 length: 13 residues. Trimming left V 3 bases short and J 0 bases short, with 5 bases between. Germline CDR1 reads SGHNT; CDR2 reads YENEEA. The CDR3 DNA is TGTGCCAGCAGCTTCCGCATGAACACTGAAGCTTTCTTT. Protein sequence: CASSFRMNTEAFF.

The chain is built from TRBV4-1 and TRBJ1-3, with D tentatively TRBD1 (6 bases). Germline CDR1 MGHRA, CDR2 YSYEKL. The CDR3 is 17 residues long. Trimming stripped 4 bases from V and 0 bases from J, with 16 bases between. CDR3: CASSPRRQDASGNTIYF. For the CDR3, the DNA is TGCGCCAGCAGCCCTCGGCGACAGGACGCCTCTGGAAACACCATATATTTT.

CDR3 DNA sequence: TGTGCCAGCAGCGAATTGGGGTTGGACACTGAAGCTTTCTTT. This encodes CASSELGLDTEAFF. J is TRBJ1-1 and V is TRBV2, with D uncertain. The length of the CDR3 is 14 residues. The germline CDR1 and CDR2 sequences are SNHLY and FYNNEI. Trimming shortened V by 6 bases and J by 3 bases, and 14 bases separated the two germline ends.

The genes are TRBV6-5 and TRBJ1-5; possibly TRBD1 for D (5 bases). The CDR3 is 14 amino acids. Trimming removed 8 bases at V and 7 bases at J, with 18 bases between. Germline V gene data show CDR1 as MNHEY and CDR2 as SVGAGI. The CDR3 bases are TGTGCCAGCCGAAAGGGGAGGAGCGGGCAGCCCCAGCATTTT. Translation gives CASRKGRSGQPQHF.

The chain carries TRBV4-1 and TRBJ2-7; D is uncertain. The CDR3 consists of 15 residues. The germline V and J ends were trimmed by 2 bases and 8 bases, with 19 bases remaining between them. The germline V gene encodes CDR1 MGHRA and CDR2 YSYEKL. The chain's CDR3 is CASSQLWAWPLQQYF. In nucleotides, the CDR3 is TGCGCCAGCAGCCAACTCTGGGCCTGGCCTCTACAGCAGTACTTC.

This clone appeared once. The gene calls are TRBV15 and TRBJ1-1; possible D gene TRBD1, 5 bases. V gave up 1 base and J gave up 3 bases, with 12 bases separating them. The CDR3 runs to 15 residues. Germline V gene data show CDR1 as LNHNV and CDR2 as YYDKDF (reference sequence). The CDR3 DNA reads as TGTGCCACCAGCAGAGGAAGTACGGGGGACACTGAAGCTTTCTTT. Translated: CATSRGSTGDTEAFF.

This rearrangement joins TRBV2 to TRBJ2-1; the match to TRBD2 covers 11 bases. The CDR3 is made up of 16 amino acids. V shed 6 bases, J shed 4 bases, and the junction held 8 bases outside the gene matches. Germline loops: CDR1 SNHLY, CDR2 FYNNEI. CDR3 nucleotide sequence: TGTGCCAGCAGCTCTCTAGCGGGAGGTAGTTACAATGAGCAGTTCTTC. Translating it yields CASSSLAGGSYNEQFF.